The 20 T cell receptor beta chains below come from one sample, sequenced in a study of PD-1 blockade in classical Hodgkin lymphoma. The repertoire was sequenced with immunoSEQ multiplex PCR; TCRdb's copy has only in-frame clones and lacks some. The sample contains 130,000 to 150,000 clones, around four fifths of which appear only once. Brentuximab vedotin exposure varied among the patients, all of whom had relapsed after autologous stem cell transplantation. The sample here was peripheral blood mononuclear cells (PBMCs), taken before the second cycle of nivolumab. The receptors shown here come from a human donor with classical Hodgkin lymphoma.

This chain uses TRBV5-6 with TRBJ1-2; D remains ambiguous. Trimming cost V 0 bases and J 3 bases, with 6 bases left between them. Per germline, CDR1 SGHDT and CDR2 YYEEEE. The CDR3 has 13 amino acids. The CDR3 loop reads CASSLELYYGYTF. In DNA form, the CDR3 reads TGTGCCAGCAGCTTGGAACTTTACTATGGCTACACCTTC.

The J gene is TRBJ2-2, the V gene TRBV5-5, with D perhaps TRBD1 or TRBD2 (5 bases each). Between the trimmed V and J ends, which lost 1 base and 6 bases, there was a span of 10 bases. This CDR3 spans 14 amino acids. Germline V gene sequence: CDR1 SGHKS, CDR2 YYEKEE (reference sequence). The CDR3, as DNA: TGTGCCAGCAGCTTGTCCAGGGAGTCCGGGGAGCTGTTTTTT. Translating gives CASSLSRESGELFF.

The gene calls are TRBV27 and TRBJ2-6, with D unresolved. The CDR3 has 15 residues. Germline CDR1 reads MNHEY; CDR2 reads SMNVEV (reference sequence). V dropped 3 bases and J dropped 2 bases, with 8 bases sitting between them. CDR3 coding DNA: TGTGCCAGCAGTTTCGGTGAAGCTGGGGCCAACGTCCTGACTTTC. Protein product: CASSFGEAGANVLTF.

The genes are TRBV7-2 and TRBJ1-3; D may be TRBD1 (6 bases). Trimming stripped 4 bases from V and 0 bases from J, with 13 bases between. The CDR3 sequence is 16 residues long. The germline CDR1 and CDR2 sequences are SGHTA and FQGNSA. The CDR3 loop is CASSSDRLSSGNTIYF. The CDR3 DNA reads as TGTGCCAGCAGCTCGGACAGACTGAGCTCTGGAAACACCATATATTTT.

The chain couples TRBV5-4 to TRBJ2-1; no clear D gene. V was pared by 4 bases and J by 6 bases, with 14 bases between. This CDR3 comprises 14 residues. Germline loops: CDR1 SGHNT, CDR2 YYREEE (reference sequence). The CDR3 region is CASSIHLDFNEQFF. The DNA for the CDR3 is TGTGCCAGCAGCATTCACTTGGATTTCAATGAGCAGTTCTTC.

The chain has TRBV30 and TRBJ2-3; 7 nucleotides match TRBD1. Germline CDR1 is GTSNPN and CDR2 is SVGIG (reference sequence). J was trimmed by 2 bases and V by 3 bases; bases with no gene match: 5. The CDR3 extends over 14 amino acids. CDR3 sequence reads: CAWSRGQHTDTQYF. The CDR3 bases are TGTGCCTGGAGCCGGGGACAGCACACAGATACGCAGTATTTT.

The genes are TRBV15 and TRBJ2-6, with 9 bases lining up with TRBD1. V lost 0 bases to trimming and J lost 6 bases; unmatched junction nucleotides: 18. The CDR3 has 21 amino acids. The germline CDR1 and CDR2 sequences are LNHNV and YYDKDF (reference sequence). CDR3 protein: CATSRDPWTGAPILEANVLTF. Here the CDR3 DNA reads TGTGCCACCAGCAGAGACCCTTGGACAGGGGCCCCTATTTTGGAGGCCAACGTCCTGACTTTC.

V gene TRBV7-8 combines with J gene TRBJ1-5; D call uncertain. V dropped 1 base and J dropped 6 bases, with 10 bases sitting between them. Germline V lookup: CDR1 SGHVS, CDR2 FQNEAQ. The CDR3 has 14 residues. The CDR3 DNA is TGTGCCAGCAGCTTAGGTGGGTTTCTTCAGCCCCAGCATTTT. Amino acid sequence: CASSLGGFLQPQHF.

The V call is TRBV5-5, the J call TRBJ2-7; 7 bases align to TRBD1. Losses at the gene ends were 5 bases for V and 2 bases for J; bases not matched to a gene: 7. Germline V gene sequence: CDR1 SGHKS, CDR2 YYEKEE (reference sequence). The CDR3 consists of 14 residues. CDR3 protein: CASRRPDRAYEQYF. The DNA of the CDR3 is TGTGCCAGCAGGAGACCTGACAGGGCCTACGAGCAGTACTTC.

The chain uses TRBV10-3 and TRBJ1-2; D gene ambiguous. CDR3 length equals 13 residues. CDR1 ENHRY and CDR2 SYGVKD come from the germline V gene. V was trimmed by 6 bases and J by 3 bases, leaving 11 bases between them. The CDR3 DNA reads as TGTGCCATCAGGAAAGTAGAAGACTATGGCTACACCTTC. Amino acid sequence: CAIRKVEDYGYTF.

This clone was found a few times. V and J are TRBV6-5 and TRBJ2-6; the D is unclear. The germline V and J ends were trimmed by 5 bases and 4 bases, with 12 bases remaining between them. This CDR3 region has 15 residues. Germline V gives CDR1 MNHEY, CDR2 SVGAGI. The CDR3 region is CASSTSEAGANVLTF. Here the CDR3 DNA reads TGTGCCAGCAGTACCTCGGAAGCGGGGGCCAACGTCCTGACTTTC.

The chain is built from TRBV6-1 and TRBJ2-3; possibly TRBD1 for D (5 bases). The germline V gene has CDR1 MNHNS and CDR2 SASEGT. CDR3 size: 17 residues. Trimming pared 2 bases from V and 1 base from J, leaving 16 bases between. The CDR3 sequence is CASSERVGQEGTDTQYF. Here the CDR3 DNA reads TGTGCCAGCAGTGAAAGGGTGGGGCAGGAAGGCACAGATACGCAGTATTTT.

V and J are TRBV27 and TRBJ1-1, with a possible D match to TRBD1 (5 bases). Germline loops: CDR1 MNHEY, CDR2 SMNVEV (reference sequence). V lost 7 bases, J lost 1 base, and 10 bases lay in between. This CDR3 region has 13 residues. The CDR3 DNA is TGTGCCAGCAAAGGGACGGAGAACACTGAAGCTTTCTTT. Encoded protein: CASKGTENTEAFF.

The chain uses TRBV9 and TRBJ2-7; 8 nucleotides match TRBD1. This CDR3 comprises 13 residues. Germline V gene lookup returns CDR1 SGDLS and CDR2 YYNGEE. The ends lost 4 bases at V and 4 bases at J; junction bases unmatched: 4. The CDR3 region has the DNA TGTGCCAGCAGCTCAAACAGGGGGTACGAGCAGTACTTC. It encodes CASSSNRGYEQYF. Variable domain in full (rest from reference TRBV9 and TRBJ2-7): DSGVTQTPKHLITATGQRVTLRCSPRSGDLSVYWYQQSLDQGLQFLIQYYNGEERAKGNILERFSAQQFPDLHSELNLSSLELGDSALYFCASSSNRGYEQYFGPGTRLTVT.

The chain has TRBV2 and TRBJ1-2; a weak D match, TRBD1 (5 bases). Per germline, CDR1 SNHLY and CDR2 FYNNEI. There are 15 residues in the CDR3. V lost 7 bases and J 3 bases, leaving 18 bases between the germline ends. The CDR3 sequence is CASTEGSGKYYGYTF. DNA for the CDR3: TGTGCCAGCACGGAGGGCTCAGGGAAGTACTATGGCTACACCTTC.

This rearrangement joins TRBV6-5 to TRBJ1-2; unclear D gene. CDR1 is MNHEY and CDR2 is SVGAGI in the germline V gene. The CDR3 contains 13 residues. V lost 7 bases to trimming and J lost 4 bases, with 13 bases between them. The CDR3: CASTPIQTYGYTF. Written as DNA, the CDR3 is TGTGCCAGCACCCCCATACAGACCTATGGCTACACCTTC.

This clone was detected only once. The genes are TRBV9 and TRBJ2-7; TRBD2 matches at 7 bases. This CDR3 has 16 amino acids. Per germline, CDR1 SGDLS and CDR2 YYNGEE. Unmatched junction bases numbered 14, after V lost 4 bases and J lost 4 bases. In DNA, the CDR3 is TGTGCCAGCAGCTCGTACAATCAGGGAGGGCGATACGAGCAGTACTTC. This gives the protein CASSSYNQGGRYEQYF.

The chain couples TRBV6-5 to TRBJ2-7, with D perhaps matching TRBD2 (6 bases). Germline assignment: CDR1 MNHEY and CDR2 SVGAGI. Between the trimmed V and J ends, which lost 8 bases and 6 bases, there was a span of 20 bases. The CDR3 totals 14 residues. This CDR3 is CASWRGDYPIEQYF. The CDR3 DNA reads TGTGCCAGCTGGAGGGGAGACTACCCCATCGAGCAGTACTTC.

This clone was seen more than once but under ten times. V is TRBV7-6 and J is TRBJ1-1; D gene ambiguous. The CDR3 sequence is 15 residues long. Looked up from germline, CDR1 is SGHVS and CDR2 is FNYEAQ. Between the trimmed V and J ends, which lost 1 base and 1 base, there was a span of 10 bases. CDR3 protein: CASSLVALSNTEAFF. CDR3 DNA: TGTGCCAGCAGCTTAGTGGCCCTATCGAACACTGAAGCTTTCTTT.

J is TRBJ1-2 and V is TRBV6-5, with D possibly matching TRBD1 (5 bases). The CDR3 totals 13 residues. V gave up 6 bases and J gave up 2 bases, with 10 bases separating them. Germline CDR1 MNHEY, CDR2 SVGAGI. The CDR3 protein is CASSKGHNYGYTF. The CDR3 DNA reads TGTGCCAGCAGCAAAGGACACAACTATGGCTACACCTTC.